This TCR beta chain was sequenced during a study of OX40 agonist ivuxolimab in advanced cancers. Whole-study context: Two cutaneous melanoma patients and one hepatocellular carcinoma patient, three in all, had partial responses.

Remarks on this clone: Its target is not known.

Profiled with immunoSEQ multiplex PCR; TCRdb holds only in-frame clones, not every one. The table shows 34,000 or so clones, with 75% to 95% occurring only once. The timepoints at which blood was sampled were baseline, cycle 4 day 1, and cycle 7 day 1. Broader study findings: Circulating CD4+ and CD8+ T cells showed clonal expansion by week 6 at 0.1 to 3.0 mg/kg. Compared with others, partial responders at 0.1-3.0 mg/kg displayed clonal expansion among the lowest.

The receptor was derived from an adult with an advanced solid tumor such as melanoma, head and neck, liver or kidney cancer. The source was CD4+ or CD8+ T cells sorted from blood, collected in a trial of the OX40 agonist ivuxolimab.

CDR3 nucleotides: TGTGCCAGCAGCCGACTCGCCGGGGAGCTGTTTTTT. This encodes CASSRLAGELFF. The gene calls are TRBV28 and TRBJ2-2; D uncertain. The germline CDR1 and CDR2 sequences are MDHEN and SYDVKM. The germline V and J ends were trimmed by 6 bases and 6 bases, with 8 bases remaining between them. CDR3 size: 12 residues.